What follows are 22 T cell receptor beta chains derived from one specimen sequenced in a study of blood T cell repertoires in COVID-19. The repertoire was sequenced with immunoSEQ multiplex PCR; TCRdb's copy has only in-frame clones and lacks some. Of roughly 120,000 clones in the sample, approximately 87% were seen once. Sequenced sample: peripheral blood. Source of these receptors: a man aged 30-40 years with acute or convalescent COVID-19.

The chain carries TRBV7-6 and TRBJ2-2, with 8 bases that match TRBD2. V was clipped by 3 bases and J by 3 bases; unmatched bases: 3. Germline loops: CDR1 SGHVS, CDR2 FNYEAQ. The CDR3 runs 15 residues. CDR3 amino acids: CASSFGGADTGELFF. The DNA for the CDR3 is TGTGCCAGCAGCTTCGGGGGGGCCGACACCGGGGAGCTGTTTTTT.

This clone was detected a few times. This sequence joins TRBV27 and TRBJ2-2; 10 positions match TRBD1. The CDR3 covers 16 residues. The junction had 11 bases not matched to a gene; V was cut back by 6 bases and J by 7 bases. Germline V lookup: CDR1 MNHEY, CDR2 SMNVEV (reference sequence). CDR3 amino acids: CASRKPGQGSVGELFF. The CDR3 bases are TGTGCCAGCAGGAAACCGGGACAGGGGTCGGTCGGGGAGCTGTTTTTT.

This sequence joins TRBV19 and TRBJ1-5; D is perhaps TRBD1 (5 bases). The CDR3 is 13 residues long. V lost 4 bases and J lost 9, with 13 bases in between. In germline, CDR1 is LNHDA, CDR2 SQIVND (reference sequence). CDR3 sequence reads: CASSRRGRGPQHF. The CDR3 coding sequence is TGTGCCAGTAGTAGGCGGGGCCGTGGGCCCCAGCATTTT.

The chain joins TRBV2 to TRBJ2-2, with unresolved D. This CDR3 spans 16 amino acids. Germline CDR1 reads SNHLY; CDR2 reads FYNNEI. The V gene lost 4 bases and the J gene lost 0 bases, with 12 bases spanning the gap. In DNA, the CDR3 is TGTGCCAGCAGTGTCGACAAAGCAGCGAACACCGGGGAGCTGTTTTTT. It translates to CASSVDKAANTGELFF.

This chain uses TRBV18 with TRBJ2-1; D is unclear. CDR3 length equals 13 residues. Germline V gene sequence: CDR1 KGHSH, CDR2 LQKENI. V lost 8 bases to trimming and J lost 4 bases, with 12 bases between them. For the CDR3, the DNA is TGTGCCAGCCTAAAGAGCCCGTACAATGAGCAGTTCTTC. Translating gives CASLKSPYNEQFF.

V is TRBV6-5 and J is TRBJ2-3, with a tentative D call TRBD2 (6 bases). The CDR3 is 15 amino acids. Germline CDR1 MNHEY, CDR2 SVGAGI. V lost 5 bases to trimming and J lost 4 bases, with 16 bases between them. CDR3 sequence: CASSPRGVSADTQYF. CDR3 DNA: TGTGCCAGCAGTCCCCGCGGGGTATCGGCAGATACGCAGTATTTT.

The chain employs TRBV6-1 and TRBJ2-1; 10 nucleotides line up with TRBD2. Germline CDR1 and CDR2: MNHNS and SASEGT. V gave up 2 bases and J gave up 7 bases; unmatched junction bases: 8. The CDR3 runs 16 residues. Here the CDR3 DNA reads TGTGCCAGCAGTGAAAGGGTGGGAGCGGGAGGGAATGAGCAGTTCTTC. Translation: CASSERVGAGGNEQFF.

This clone has just a few counts. V usage is TRBV7-2 and J usage is TRBJ1-2; D is unclear. The CDR3 length is 14 residues. Germline CDR1 reads SGHTA; CDR2 reads FQGNSA. V lost 1 base, J lost 8 bases, and 14 bases lay in between. CDR3 protein: CASSLGVTGLGYTF. The DNA of the CDR3 is TGTGCCAGCAGCTTAGGGGTGACGGGTTTGGGCTACACCTTC.

This chain joins TRBV10-3 and TRBJ1-2; 8 bases line up with TRBD1. Germline values: CDR1 ENHRY, CDR2 SYGVKD. Trimming at V came to 5 bases and at J to 0 bases, leaving 23 bases not matched to a gene. CDR3 length equals 21 residues. The CDR3 DNA reads TGTGCCATCAGTCACCAGAGGACAGGGTTTTCAGATGGTCGAGCTAACTATGGCTACACCTTC. This sequence encodes CAISHQRTGFSDGRANYGYTF.

The rearrangement joins TRBV7-2 to TRBJ2-1, with TRBD2 matching over 12 bases. Germline values: CDR1 SGHTA, CDR2 FQGNSA. The CDR3 contains 15 residues. Trimming removed 3 bases from V and 8 bases from J; junction bases left unmatched: 5. In DNA form, the CDR3 reads TGTGCCAGCAGCTTCACTAGCGGGGGGACCCATGAGCAGTTCTTC. Translated: CASSFTSGGTHEQFF. The whole variable domain, remainder taken from reference TRBV7-2 and TRBJ2-1, is GAGVSQSPSNKVTEKGKDVELRCDPISGHTALYWYRQSLGQGLEFLIYFQGNSAPDKSGLPSDRFSAERTGGSVSTLTIQRTQQEDSAVYLCASSFTSGGTHEQFFGPGTRLTVL.

V and J are TRBV19 and TRBJ2-2, with D tentatively TRBD2 (6 bases). V was shortened by 5 bases and J by 1 base, with 11 bases between the two germline ends. Per germline, CDR1 LNHDA and CDR2 SQIVND (reference sequence). The CDR3 consists of 15 residues. The CDR3 protein is CASSQGGRNTGELFF. For the CDR3, the DNA is TGTGCCAGTAGTCAGGGAGGAAGGAACACCGGGGAGCTGTTTTTT.

This clone was recorded once. The chain carries TRBV27 and TRBJ2-3; 9 bases are a match to TRBD1. The CDR3 loop spans 17 amino acids. V dropped 1 base and J dropped 0; count of bases not matched to a gene: 5. Germline CDR1 is MNHEY and CDR2 is SMNVEV (reference sequence). The CDR3 loop reads CASSLLRDRASTDTQYF. CDR3 in DNA: TGTGCCAGCAGTTTATTACGGGACAGGGCTAGCACAGATACGCAGTATTTT.

V and J are TRBV15 and TRBJ1-6; 7 bases align to TRBD1. In germline, CDR1 is LNHNV, CDR2 YYDKDF (reference sequence). The CDR3 is 18 residues long. V was pared by 0 bases and J by 4 bases, with 9 bases of the junction left unmatched. The DNA of the CDR3 is TGTGCCACCAGCAGAGAGACCGGCAGGGGGATTTATAATTCACCCCTCCACTTT. Its translation: CATSRETGRGIYNSPLHF. Combining the CDR3 with reference TRBV15 and TRBJ1-6 gives the whole variable domain DAMVIQNPRYQVTQFGKPVTLSCSQTLNHNVMYWYQQKSSQAPKLLFHYYDKDFNNEADTPDNFQSRRPNTSFCFLDIRSPGLGDTAMYLCATSRETGRGIYNSPLHFGNGTRLTVT.

The chain uses TRBV29-1 and TRBJ1-1, with 10 bases identical to TRBD1. The CDR3 contains 13 residues. J gave up 3 bases and V 5 bases, and 3 bases lay outside the gene matches. The germline gives CDR1 SQVTM, CDR2 ANQGSEA. The CDR3 is CSVSGTGDTEAFF. In nucleotides, the CDR3 is TGCAGCGTTTCCGGGACAGGGGACACTGAAGCTTTCTTT.

J is TRBJ2-7 and V is TRBV7-8, with TRBD1 as a possible D gene (6 bases). The CDR3 length is 14 residues. With 5 bases removed from V and 3 bases from J, the gap between germline ends came to 14 bases. Per germline, CDR1 SGHVS and CDR2 FQNEAQ. The CDR3 loop is CASSLLGGSYEQYF. The CDR3 bases are TGTGCCAGCAGCCTTCTAGGGGGAAGCTACGAGCAGTACTTC.

Only a few counts were recorded for this clone. The chain joins TRBV5-4 to TRBJ2-1, with unresolved D. Looked up from germline, CDR1 is SGHNT and CDR2 is YYREEE (reference sequence). Trimming removed 5 bases at V and 4 bases at J, with 10 bases between. This CDR3 spans 13 amino acids. CDR3 in amino acids: CASRLDSYNEQFF. CDR3 DNA sequence: TGTGCCAGCAGGCTCGACTCATACAATGAGCAGTTCTTC.

The chain employs TRBV30 and TRBJ1-1; D gene unclear. Per the germline V gene, CDR1 is GTSNPN and CDR2 is SVGIG (reference sequence). Trimming left V 4 bases short and J 3 bases short, with 9 bases between. The CDR3 totals 12 residues. CDR3 amino acids: CAWNIGDTEAFF. The CDR3 DNA sequence: TGTGCCTGGAATATCGGGGACACTGAAGCTTTCTTT.

This chain links TRBV6-2 or TRBV6-3 with TRBJ2-3; weak D call: TRBD2 (6 bases). CDR1 is MNHEY, CDR2 SVGEGT, per germline. V was trimmed by 4 bases and J by 1 base, leaving 12 bases between them. This CDR3 has 15 residues. This CDR3 is CASSSGEDGTDTQYF. In nucleotides, the CDR3 is TGTGCCAGCAGTTCCGGGGAGGACGGCACAGATACGCAGTATTTT.

This sequence joins TRBV5-5 and TRBJ2-1; TRBD2 matches at 13 bases. Trimming removed 4 bases from V and 0 bases from J; junction bases left unmatched: 4. This CDR3 has 17 residues. CDR1 is SGHKS and CDR2 is YYEKEE in the germline V gene (reference sequence). CDR3: CASSPGTSGDSYNEQFF. The CDR3 DNA sequence: TGTGCCAGCAGCCCCGGGACTAGCGGGGACTCCTACAATGAGCAGTTCTTC.

V and J are TRBV5-1 and TRBJ1-2; 7 bases map to TRBD1. V dropped 9 bases and J dropped 0; count of bases not matched to a gene: 8. Germline CDR1 is SGHRS and CDR2 is YFSETQ. The CDR3 is 14 amino acids. The CDR3: CATHTGTANYGYTF. For the CDR3, the DNA is TGCGCCACCCACACCGGGACAGCTAACTATGGCTACACCTTC.

The chain carries TRBV3-1 (or the pseudogene TRBV3-2) and TRBJ1-4; D remains ambiguous. Germline V lookup: CDR1 LGHDT, CDR2 YNNKEL (reference sequence). V lost 2 bases and J 4 bases, leaving 17 bases between the germline ends. The CDR3 contains 17 residues. CDR3 amino acids: CASSQTPLGGGNEKLFF. CDR3 DNA: TGTGCCAGCAGCCAAACGCCGTTAGGTGGCGGTAATGAAAAACTGTTTTTT.

J is TRBJ2-1 and V is TRBV25-1; no clear D gene. Trimming shortened V by 3 bases and J by 10 bases, and 13 bases separated the two germline ends. The CDR3 spans 13 residues. Germline V gene lookup returns CDR1 MGHDK and CDR2 SYGVNS. The chain's CDR3 is CASSDGPPWEQFF. The DNA for the CDR3 is TGTGCCAGCAGTGATGGCCCCCCGTGGGAGCAGTTCTTC.